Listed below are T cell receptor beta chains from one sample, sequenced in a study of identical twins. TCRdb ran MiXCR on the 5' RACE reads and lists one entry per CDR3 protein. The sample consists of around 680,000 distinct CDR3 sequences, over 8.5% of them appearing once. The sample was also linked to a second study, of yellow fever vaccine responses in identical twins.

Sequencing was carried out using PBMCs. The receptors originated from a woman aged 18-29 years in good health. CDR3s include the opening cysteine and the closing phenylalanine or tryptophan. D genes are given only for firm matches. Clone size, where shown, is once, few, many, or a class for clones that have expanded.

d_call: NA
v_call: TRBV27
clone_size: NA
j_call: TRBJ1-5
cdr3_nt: TGTGCCAGCAGCCAATACAATCAGCCCCAGCATTTT
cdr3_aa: CASSQYNQPQHF

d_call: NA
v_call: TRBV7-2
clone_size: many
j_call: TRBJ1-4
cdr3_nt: TGTGCCAGCAGCTTACAATGGGGCGAAAAACTGTTTTTT
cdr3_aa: CASSLQWGEKLFF

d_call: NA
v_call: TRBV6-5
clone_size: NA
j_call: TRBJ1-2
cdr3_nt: TGTGCCAGCAGTGTACTAGGGCGGAATGGCTACACCTTC
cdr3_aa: CASSVLGRNGYTF

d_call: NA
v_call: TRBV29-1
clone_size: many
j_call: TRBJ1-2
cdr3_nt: TGCAGCGCTGCCCCCACCTATGGCTACACCTTC
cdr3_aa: CSAAPTYGYTF

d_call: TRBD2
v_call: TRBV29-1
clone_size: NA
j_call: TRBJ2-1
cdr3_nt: TGCAGCGTTCTGGGGGGACTAGCGAGCAATGAGCAGTTCTTC
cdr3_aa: CSVLGGLASNEQFF

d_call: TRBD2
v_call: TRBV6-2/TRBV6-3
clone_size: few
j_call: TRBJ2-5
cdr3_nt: TGTGCCAGCAGACTAGCGGGACAAGAGACCCAGTACTTC
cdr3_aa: CASRLAGQETQYF

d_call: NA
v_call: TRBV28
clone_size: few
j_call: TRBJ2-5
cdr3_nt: TGTGCCAGCAGTATACTAGGGGGGACCCAGTACTTC
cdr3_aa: CASSILGGTQYF

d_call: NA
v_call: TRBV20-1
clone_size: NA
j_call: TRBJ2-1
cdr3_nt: TGCAGTGCTAGAGTCATGGGGGGCCAGAGCTCCTACAATGAGCAGTTCTTC
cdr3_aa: CSARVMGGQSSYNEQFF

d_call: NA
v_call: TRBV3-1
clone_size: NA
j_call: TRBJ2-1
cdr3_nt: TGTGCCAGCAGCAAGAATGACCCCAATGAGCAGTTCTTC
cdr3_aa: CASSKNDPNEQFF

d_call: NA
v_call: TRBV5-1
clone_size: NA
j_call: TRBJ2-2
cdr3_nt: TGCGCCAGCAGACAGGGTCGTGTCACCGGGGAGCTGTTTTTT
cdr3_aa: CASRQGRVTGELFF

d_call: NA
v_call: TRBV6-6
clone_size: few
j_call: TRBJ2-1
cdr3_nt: TGTGCCAGCAGTTGGGAAAATGAGCAGTTCTTC
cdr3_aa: CASSWENEQFF

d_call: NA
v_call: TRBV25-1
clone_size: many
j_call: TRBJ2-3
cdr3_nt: TGTGCCAGCAGTCAAGGCCTCTCCCAGTATTTT
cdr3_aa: CASSQGLSQYF

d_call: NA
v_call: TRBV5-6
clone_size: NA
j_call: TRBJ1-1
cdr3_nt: TGTGCCAGCAGCCCGCTATGGTTAGGGAGGAACACTGAAGCTTTCTTT
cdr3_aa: CASSPLWLGRNTEAFF

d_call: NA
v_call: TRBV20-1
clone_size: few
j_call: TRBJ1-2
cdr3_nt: TGCAGTGCGGGGAGTGAAGGCTACACCTTC
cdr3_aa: CSAGSEGYTF

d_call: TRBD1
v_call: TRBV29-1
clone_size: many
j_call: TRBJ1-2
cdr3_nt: TGCAGCGTTGCGGGACAGGACTATGGCTACACCTTC
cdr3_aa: CSVAGQDYGYTF

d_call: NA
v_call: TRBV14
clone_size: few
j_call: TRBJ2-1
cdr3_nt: TGTGCCAGCAGCCACGCACTAGCAAATGAGCAGTTCTTC
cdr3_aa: CASSHALANEQFF

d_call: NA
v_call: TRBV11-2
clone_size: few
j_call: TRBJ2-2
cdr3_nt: TGTGCCAGCAGCTTTAGGGGGATTAGCCGGGACACCGGGGAGCTGTTTTTT
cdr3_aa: CASSFRGISRDTGELFF

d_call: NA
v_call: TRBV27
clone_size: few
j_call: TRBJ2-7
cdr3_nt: TGTGCCAGCAGTTTATCCCCGACTAGCTCCTACGAGCAGTACTTC
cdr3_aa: CASSLSPTSSYEQYF

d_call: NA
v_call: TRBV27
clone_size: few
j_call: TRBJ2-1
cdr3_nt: TGTGCCAGCCGCTTCCTCTCAGACGCGGGGTTCAATGAGCAGTTCTTC
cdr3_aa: CASRFLSDAGFNEQFF

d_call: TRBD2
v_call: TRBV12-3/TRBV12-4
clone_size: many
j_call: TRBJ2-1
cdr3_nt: TGTGCCAGCATTAGCGGGAGTACCTACAATGAGCAGTTCTTC
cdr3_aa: CASISGSTYNEQFF

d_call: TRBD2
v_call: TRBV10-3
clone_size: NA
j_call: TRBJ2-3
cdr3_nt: TGTGCCATCAGTGGGACTAGCGGGCCCGATACGCAGTATTTT
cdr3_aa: CAISGTSGPDTQYF

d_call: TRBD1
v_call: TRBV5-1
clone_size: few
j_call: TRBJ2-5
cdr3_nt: TGCGCCAGCAGCTTGGGGGACAGGGTACGAGAGACCCAGTACTTC
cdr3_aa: CASSLGDRVRETQYF

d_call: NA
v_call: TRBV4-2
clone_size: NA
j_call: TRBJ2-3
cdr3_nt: TGTGCCAGCAGCCAAGGCCGGGGACAAAAACCCCTCACAGATACGCAGTATTTT
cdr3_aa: CASSQGRGQKPLTDTQYF

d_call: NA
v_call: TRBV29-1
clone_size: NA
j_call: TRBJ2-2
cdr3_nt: TGCAGCGTCTACTCAGGGGTCGACACCGGGGAGCTGTTTTTT
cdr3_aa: CSVYSGVDTGELFF

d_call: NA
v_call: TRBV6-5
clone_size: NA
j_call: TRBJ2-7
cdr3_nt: TGTGCCAGCAGTTCCAGCGGAATAGCGCTCTACGAGCAGTACTTC
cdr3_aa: CASSSSGIALYEQYF

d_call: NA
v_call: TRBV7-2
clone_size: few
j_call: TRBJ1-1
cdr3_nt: TGTGCCAGCAGCGTACCCCGGGCCAGCGGGACTGAAGCTTTCTTT
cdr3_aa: CASSVPRASGTEAFF

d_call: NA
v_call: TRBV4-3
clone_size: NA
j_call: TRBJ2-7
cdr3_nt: TGCGCCAGCAGCCAAGGCGGTTCTTCCTTCGAGCAGTACTTC
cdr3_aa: CASSQGGSSFEQYF

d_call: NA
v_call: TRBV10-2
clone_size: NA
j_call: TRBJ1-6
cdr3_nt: TGCGCCAGCAGTGATCTACTTATAACAGGGACCCGATATTCACCCCTCCACTTT
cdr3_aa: CASSDLLITGTRYSPLHF

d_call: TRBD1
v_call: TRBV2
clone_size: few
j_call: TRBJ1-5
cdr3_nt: TGTGCCAGCAGAGCCGACAGGGGGGCCAATCAGCCCCAGCATTTT
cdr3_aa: CASRADRGANQPQHF

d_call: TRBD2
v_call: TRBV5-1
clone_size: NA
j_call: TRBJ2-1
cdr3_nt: TGCGCCAGCAGCGGGGGGGGTCTGCTTGGGAATGAGCAGTTCTTC
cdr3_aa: CASSGGGLLGNEQFF

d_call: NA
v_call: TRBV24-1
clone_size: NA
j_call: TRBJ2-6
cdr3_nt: TGTGCCACCAGTGGCCACTCTGGGGCCAACGTCCTGACTTTC
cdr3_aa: CATSGHSGANVLTF

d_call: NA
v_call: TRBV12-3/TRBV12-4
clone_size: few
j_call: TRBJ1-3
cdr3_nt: TGTGCCAGCCGCCCGTCCGAGCAAAGCACCATATATTTT
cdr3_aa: CASRPSEQSTIYF

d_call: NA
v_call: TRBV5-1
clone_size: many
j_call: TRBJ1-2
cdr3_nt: TGCGCCAGCAGCGAGATGGACTATGGCTACACCTTC
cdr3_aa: CASSEMDYGYTF

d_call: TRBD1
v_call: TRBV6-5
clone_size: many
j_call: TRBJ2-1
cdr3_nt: TGTGCCAGCAGTTACTCCTTAGGACAGGGGAATGAGCAGTTCTTC
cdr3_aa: CASSYSLGQGNEQFF

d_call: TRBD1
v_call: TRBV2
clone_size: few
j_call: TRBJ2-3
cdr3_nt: TGTGCCAGCAGCCCAGGGGCAGGGGGTATAGGGGGCACAGATACGCAGTATTTT
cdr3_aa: CASSPGAGGIGGTDTQYF

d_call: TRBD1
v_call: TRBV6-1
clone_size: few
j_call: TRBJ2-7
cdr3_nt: TGTGCCAGCAGTGCAGGGGGCGCGGTAAGCTACGAGCAGTACTTC
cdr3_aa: CASSAGGAVSYEQYF

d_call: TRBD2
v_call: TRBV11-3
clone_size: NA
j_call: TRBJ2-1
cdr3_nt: TGTGCCAGCAGCTTAGACGAGCGGGAGGGGTACAATGAGCAGTTCTTC
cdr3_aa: CASSLDEREGYNEQFF

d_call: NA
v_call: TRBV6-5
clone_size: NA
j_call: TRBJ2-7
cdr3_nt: TGTGCCAGCAGTTACTCGAGGAACCCGTCCTACGAGCAGTACTTC
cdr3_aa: CASSYSRNPSYEQYF

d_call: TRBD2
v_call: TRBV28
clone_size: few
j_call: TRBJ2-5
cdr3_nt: TGTGCCAGCAGCGCAGGACAGGTCCGTGGTAGCGGGAGTCGGGAGACCCAGTACTTC
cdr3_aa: CASSAGQVRGSGSRETQYF

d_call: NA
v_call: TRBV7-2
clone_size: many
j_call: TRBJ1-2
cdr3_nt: TGTGCCAGCAGCTTAACCGGGATGGGGTACTATGGCTACACCTTC
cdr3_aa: CASSLTGMGYYGYTF

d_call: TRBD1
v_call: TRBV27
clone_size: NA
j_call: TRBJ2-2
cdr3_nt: TGTGCCAGCAGTTTACGGACAGGGGTGGCGAACACCGGGGAGCTGTTTTTT
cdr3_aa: CASSLRTGVANTGELFF

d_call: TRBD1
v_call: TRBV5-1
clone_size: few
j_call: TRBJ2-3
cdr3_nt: TGCGCCAGCAGCTTGGAGGGGGCGGCAGCAGATACGCAGTATTTT
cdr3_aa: CASSLEGAAADTQYF

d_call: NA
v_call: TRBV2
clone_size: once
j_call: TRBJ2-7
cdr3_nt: TGTGCCAGCAGTCTTAACGGCGTGTCCTACGAGCAGTACTTC
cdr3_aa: CASSLNGVSYEQYF